One and the same sample provided the 16 T cell receptor beta chains below, sequenced in a study. Tregs were sorted as CD4+CD25+CD127-/low cells. TCRdb reprocessed the 5' RACE reads via MiXCR and lists one record per CDR3 protein. The profile covers about 9,000 distinct CDR3 sequences, with around 34% appearing a single time and about 6% taken by the ten largest. Sequenced: Tregs sorted from blood. Every receptor here comes from a female donor with breast cancer.

Only a few counts were recorded for this clonotype. The chain joins TRBV20-1 to TRBJ1-1; a weak D match, TRBD1 (5 bases). The germline CDR1 and CDR2 sequences are DFQATT and SNEGSKA (reference sequence). V dropped 3 bases and J dropped 1 base, with 15 bases sitting between them. The CDR3 totals 15 residues. The CDR3 DNA sequence: TGCAGTGCTAGGGGAGGGGCGGTATCGAACACTGAAGCTTTCTTT. Translation gives CSARGGAVSNTEAFF.

This chain joins TRBV20-1 and TRBJ1-2; weak D call: TRBD1 (5 bases). Germline V gene lookup returns CDR1 DFQATT and CDR2 SNEGSKA (reference sequence). The CDR3 runs 14 residues. Between the trimmed V and J ends, which lost 6 bases and 3 bases, there was a span of 17 bases. This CDR3 reads CSAAQRQNDYGYTF. CDR3 bases: TGCAGTGCAGCCCAGAGACAGAACGACTATGGCTACACCTTC.

This clonotype is classed as medium-sized (0.01 to 0.1%). DNA for the CDR3: TGTGCCAGCTCACCACTTCCCACGGCTAGCGGGTTTACAGATACGCAGTATTTT. Its protein product is CASSPLPTASGFTDTQYF. V and J are TRBV18 and TRBJ2-3; 8 bases are shared with TRBD2. Germline-derived CDR1 and CDR2 are KGHSH and LQKENI. The junction had 12 bases not matched to a gene; V was cut back by 1 base and J by 3 bases. The CDR3 totals 18 residues. The full variable domain, with the rest looked up from reference TRBV18 and TRBJ2-3, is NAGVMQNPRHLVRRRGQEARLRCSPMKGHSHVYWYRQLPEEGLKFMVYLQKENIIDESGMPKERFSAEFPKEGPSILRIQQVVRGDSAAYFCASSPLPTASGFTDTQYFGPGTRLTVL.

This clonotype counts as medium-sized. The rearrangement links TRBV7-2 to TRBJ2-3; D is ambiguous. The CDR3 extends over 14 amino acids. The ends were cut back, 1 base at V and 0 bases at J, with 5 bases in the middle. The V gene's germline CDR1 is SGHTA and CDR2 FQGNSA. The CDR3: CASSLGSSTDTQYF. Written as DNA, the CDR3 is TGTGCCAGCAGCTTAGGGAGTAGCACAGATACGCAGTATTTT.

This clonotype was seen a few times. This chain connects TRBV6-5 to TRBJ2-2; the match to TRBD1 covers 11 bases. CDR3 size: 16 residues. Unmatched junction bases numbered 6, after V lost 5 bases and J lost 4 bases. Looked up from germline, CDR1 is MNHEY and CDR2 is SVGAGI. CDR3 sequence (DNA): TGTGCCAGCAGTAAGGGACAGGGGGTGGTCACCGGGGAGCTGTTTTTT. As protein: CASSKGQGVVTGELFF.

This clonotype was seen more than once but under ten times. CDR3 in DNA: TGCAGTGCTAGAGAGCGGGAGTACGAGCAGTACGTC. It translates to CSAREREYEQYV. This chain connects TRBV20-1 to TRBJ2-7, with TRBD2 identical over 7 bases. The J segment lost 4 bases and the V segment lost 0 bases, leaving 0 bases of the junction unmatched. The CDR3 is 12 residues long. Germline CDR1 DFQATT, CDR2 SNEGSKA (reference sequence).

Only a few counts were recorded for this clonotype. The gene calls are TRBV7-2 and TRBJ1-2; TRBD1 is a possible D gene (5 bases). Germline V gene data show CDR1 as SGHTA and CDR2 as FQGNSA. The ends were cut back, 5 bases at V and 8 bases at J, with 18 bases in the middle. The CDR3 spans 14 residues. This CDR3 is CASSLPGRSDGYTF. DNA of the CDR3: TGTGCCAGCAGCCTACCAGGGAGGTCTGACGGCTACACCTTC.

This clonotype is medium-sized within its sample. The CDR3 DNA is TGCAGTGCAAACCGGGACTATGAAGAGACCCAGTACTTC. As protein: CSANRDYEETQYF. This sequence joins TRBV20-1 and TRBJ2-5; 7 bases are shared with TRBD2. Trimming took 6 bases from V and 3 from J; bases not matched to a gene: 7. This CDR3 is built from 13 residues. Germline assignment: CDR1 DFQATT and CDR2 SNEGSKA (reference sequence).

The chain combines TRBV11-2 with TRBJ2-3, with TRBD1 matching 9 bases. This CDR3 region has 17 residues. Germline trimming cut 1 base from V and 4 bases from J; bases unmatched to any gene: 9. Germline lookup yields CDR1 SGHAT and CDR2 FQNNGV. This CDR3 reads CASSLAPPGQGADTQYF. The CDR3 DNA sequence: TGTGCCAGCAGCTTAGCACCCCCGGGACAGGGCGCAGATACGCAGTATTTT.

This clonotype was counted only a few times. CDR3 amino acids: CSAASRFGSTQYF. CDR3 nucleotide sequence: TGCAGTGCTGCAAGCCGCTTTGGGAGTACGCAGTATTTT. V and J are TRBV20-1 and TRBJ2-3, with D possibly TRBD2 on 5 matching bases. V lost 5 bases to trimming and J lost 8 bases, with 17 bases between them. Germline loops: CDR1 DFQATT, CDR2 SNEGSKA (reference sequence). The CDR3 is 13 amino acids.

By share, this clonotype ranks as medium-sized. The CDR3: CSARDWVGGSYNEQFF. CDR3 DNA: TGCAGTGCTAGAGACTGGGTAGGGGGCTCCTACAATGAGCAGTTCTTC. The chain recombines TRBV20-1 with TRBJ2-1; perhaps TRBD1 as D (6 bases). Germline V CDR1 and CDR2: DFQATT, SNEGSKA (reference sequence). The V gene lost 0 bases and the J gene lost 0 bases, with 12 bases spanning the gap. The CDR3 length is 16 residues.

CDR3 residues: CASSLSSGDEKLFF. The CDR3 coding sequence is TGTGCCAGCAGCTTGAGTTCAGGTGATGAAAAACTGTTTTTT. The genes are TRBV7-2 and TRBJ1-4; D is unresolved. V was cut by 3 bases and J by 6 bases, with 11 bases left in between. This CDR3 has 14 residues. CDR1 and CDR2 from the germline V gene are SGHTA and FQGNSA.

The chain has TRBV19 and TRBJ1-5; D remains unclear. Trimming left V 3 bases short and J 5 bases short, with 11 bases between. The CDR3 covers 14 residues. Germline CDR1 reads LNHDA; CDR2 reads SQIVND (reference sequence). The CDR3 reads CASSIRGTHQPQHF. DNA for the CDR3: TGTGCCAGTAGTATTCGGGGTACACATCAGCCCCAGCATTTT.

This clonotype has just a few counts. V usage is TRBV6-2 or TRBV6-3 and J usage is TRBJ2-1, with D possibly being TRBD2 (6 bases). Germline CDR1 is MNHEY and CDR2 is SVGEGT. Trimming shortened V by 8 bases and J by 9 bases, and 17 bases separated the two germline ends. The CDR3 contains 13 residues. The CDR3 here is CASAAGPTGEQFF. Written as DNA, the CDR3 is TGTGCCAGCGCGGCGGGGCCCACCGGTGAGCAGTTCTTC.

A few counts support this clonotype. The chain is built from TRBV5-1 and TRBJ1-6; the match to TRBD1 covers 8 bases. The CDR3 contains 14 residues. V was pared by 4 bases and J by 9 bases, with 6 bases of the junction left unmatched. Germline V gene lookup returns CDR1 SGHRS and CDR2 YFSETQ. The CDR3 sequence: CASSPDRVSSPLHF. The CDR3 DNA is TGCGCCAGCAGCCCGGACAGGGTTAGTTCACCCCTCCACTTT.

This clonotype occurred a few times. J is TRBJ2-4 and V is TRBV20-1; D tentatively fits TRBD1 or TRBD2 (6 bases each). This CDR3 is built from 18 residues. The V and J ends lost 2 bases and 0 bases respectively, with 20 bases between them. Germline-derived CDR1 and CDR2 are DFQATT and SNEGSKA (reference sequence). DNA for the CDR3: TGCAGTGCTAGATATTGGAGAGGAGGGGGTATAGCCAAAAACATTCAGTACTTC. This gives the protein CSARYWRGGGIAKNIQYF.